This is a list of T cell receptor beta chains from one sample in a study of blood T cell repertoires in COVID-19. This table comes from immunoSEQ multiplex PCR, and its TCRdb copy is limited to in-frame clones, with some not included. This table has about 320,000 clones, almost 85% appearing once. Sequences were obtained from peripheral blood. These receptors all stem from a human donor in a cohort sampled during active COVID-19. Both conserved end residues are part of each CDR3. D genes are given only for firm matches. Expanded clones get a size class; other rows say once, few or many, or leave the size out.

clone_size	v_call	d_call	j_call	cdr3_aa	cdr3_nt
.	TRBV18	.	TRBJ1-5	CASSPGQGNQPQHF	TGTGCCAGCTCACCGGGTCAGGGGAATCAGCCCCAGCATTTT
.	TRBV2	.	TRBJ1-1	CASRYQANTEAFF	TGTGCCAGCCGGTACCAGGCGAACACTGAAGCTTTCTTT
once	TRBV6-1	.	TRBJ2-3	CASSDQGLDTQYF	TGTGCCAGCAGTGATCAGGGCCTAGATACGCAGTATTTT
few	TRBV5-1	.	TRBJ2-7	CASSVDARGGEQYF	TGCGCCAGCAGCGTCGATGCGAGGGGGGGCGAGCAGTACTTC
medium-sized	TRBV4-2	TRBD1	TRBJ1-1	CASSQGGQGNTEAFF	TGTGCCAGCAGCCAAGGGGGACAGGGGAACACTGAAGCTTTCTTT
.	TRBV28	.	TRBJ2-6	CASISPGANVLTF	TGTGCCAGCATCTCTCCTGGGGCCAACGTCCTGACTTTC
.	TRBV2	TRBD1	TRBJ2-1	CASNLDRGRDEQFF	TGTGCCAGCAACCTGGACAGGGGGCGCGATGAGCAGTTCTTC
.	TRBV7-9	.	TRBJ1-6	CASSLAATAAKPNNSPLHF	TGTGCCAGCAGCTTAGCCGCGACAGCAGCAAAGCCAAATAATTCACCCCTCCACTTT
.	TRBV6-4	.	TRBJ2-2	CASSDGRAGELFF	TGTGCCAGCAGTGACGGGCGTGCCGGGGAGCTGTTTTTT
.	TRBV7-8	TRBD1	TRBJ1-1	CASSRRDRDPQSFF	TGTGCCAGCAGCCGCCGTGACAGGGACCCGCAGTCGTTCTTT
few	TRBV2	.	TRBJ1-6	CASSEEKADVGSPLHF	TGTGCCAGCAGTGAAGAAAAAGCGGATGTCGGTTCACCCCTCCACTTT
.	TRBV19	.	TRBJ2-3	CASTFTGPTDTQYF	TGTGCCAGTACCTTTACAGGGCCCACAGATACGCAGTATTTT
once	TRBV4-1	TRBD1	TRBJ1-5	CASSRGQDPSNQPQHF	TGCGCCAGCAGCCGCGGACAGGATCCAAGCAATCAGCCCCAGCATTTT
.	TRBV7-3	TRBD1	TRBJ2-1	CASSAQLPGQGYNEQFF	TGTGCCAGCAGCGCCCAACTACCGGGACAGGGATACAATGAGCAGTTCTTC
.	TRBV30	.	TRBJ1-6	CAWSNPVPDSPLHF	TGTGCCTGGAGTAATCCGGTGCCGGATTCACCCCTCCACTTT
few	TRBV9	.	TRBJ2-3	CASSLNGYTQYF	TGTGCCAGCAGCCTCAACGGGTATACGCAGTATTTT
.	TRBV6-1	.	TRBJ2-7	CASSEEGEQQYF	TGTGCCAGCAGTGAAGAGGGGGAACAGCAGTACTTC
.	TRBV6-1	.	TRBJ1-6	CASSEASRNSPLHF	TGTGCCAGCAGTGAAGCATCGCGTAATTCACCCCTCCACTTT
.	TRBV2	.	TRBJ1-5	CASSTRGGSNQPQHF	TGTGCCAGCAGTACCCGGGGGGGGAGCAATCAGCCCCAGCATTTT
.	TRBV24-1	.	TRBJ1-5	CATRAGGYNQPQHF	TGTGCCACCAGGGCGGGGGGGTACAATCAGCCCCAGCATTTT
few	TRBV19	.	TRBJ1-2	CASSQTVSYGYTF	TGTGCCAGTAGCCAGACAGTCTCCTATGGCTACACCTTC
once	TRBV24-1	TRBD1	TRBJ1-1	CATSEAGTGPTEAFF	TGTGCCACCAGTGAAGCCGGGACAGGGCCCACTGAAGCTTTCTTT
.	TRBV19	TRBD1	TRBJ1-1	CASSITGGRAFF	TGTGCCAGTAGTATAACAGGGGGACGGGCTTTCTTT
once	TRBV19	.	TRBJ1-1	CASSIHIGYAEAFF	TGTGCCAGTAGTATTCACATCGGGTACGCTGAAGCTTTCTTT
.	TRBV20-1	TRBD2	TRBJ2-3	CSASPGLGTDTQYF	TGCAGTGCTAGTCCGGGACTAGGCACAGATACGCAGTATTTT
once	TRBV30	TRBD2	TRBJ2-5	CAWSSGQETQYF	TGTGCCTGGTCTAGCGGCCAAGAGACCCAGTACTTC
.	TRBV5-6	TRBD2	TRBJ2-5	CASSVTPGLAEETQYF	TGTGCCAGCAGCGTAACGCCGGGACTAGCTGAAGAGACCCAGTACTTC
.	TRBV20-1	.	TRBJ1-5	CSASGQGIQPQHF	TGCAGTGCTAGTGGTCAGGGGATTCAGCCCCAGCATTTT
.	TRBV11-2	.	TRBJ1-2	CASSPKGCNGYTF	TGTGCCAGCAGCCCGAAGGGGTGCAATGGCTACACCTTC
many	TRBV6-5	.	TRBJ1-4	CATKLGGSNEKLFF	TGTGCCACCAAGTTAGGAGGGTCTAATGAAAAACTGTTTTTT
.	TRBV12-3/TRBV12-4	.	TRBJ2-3	CATTRGLADTQYF	TGTGCCACCACGCGGGGGCTGGCAGATACGCAGTATTTT
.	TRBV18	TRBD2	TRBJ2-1	CASSPRSSGGIISSYNEQFF	TGTGCCAGCTCACCTAGGTCTAGCGGGGGCATTATAAGCTCCTACAATGAGCAGTTCTTC
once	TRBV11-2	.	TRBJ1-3	CASSWEGNTIYF	TGTGCCAGCAGCTGGGAGGGAAACACCATATATTTT
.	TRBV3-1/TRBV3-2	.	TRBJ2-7	CASSHPSSYEQYF	TGTGCCAGCAGCCATCCGAGCTCCTACGAGCAGTACTTC
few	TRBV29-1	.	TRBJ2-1	CSVVMGLAKRVF	TGCAGCGTTGTAATGGGACTCGCCAAAAGGGTCTTC
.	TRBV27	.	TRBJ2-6	CASSSTRTAGANVLTF	TGTGCCAGCAGTTCCACCCGGACAGCTGGGGCCAACGTCCTGACTTTC
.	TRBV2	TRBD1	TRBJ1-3	CASIRDRSGNTIYF	TGTGCCAGCATTAGGGACAGGTCCGGAAACACCATATATTTT
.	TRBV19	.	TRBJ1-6	CASKLAAVYNSPLHF	TGTGCCAGTAAATTAGCGGCGGTCTATAATTCACCCCTCCACTTT
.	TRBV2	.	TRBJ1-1	CASFRGLDTEAFF	TGTGCCAGTTTCAGGGGTTTGGACACTGAAGCTTTCTTT
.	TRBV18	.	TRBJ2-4	CASSGGTVLGIQYF	TGTGCCAGCTCAGGCGGGACAGTCCTCGGCATTCAGTACTTC
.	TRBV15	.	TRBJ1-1	CATSRLTTAPEAFF	TGTGCCACCAGCAGACTAACGACAGCGCCGGAAGCTTTCTTT
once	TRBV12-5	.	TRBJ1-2	CASGLGRTTAHGYTF	TGTGCTAGTGGTTTGGGGCGAACGACAGCTCATGGCTACACCTTC
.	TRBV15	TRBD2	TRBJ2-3	CATSAGGPVQTDTQYF	TGTGCCACCTCAGCGGGGGGGCCGGTACAGACAGATACGCAGTATTTT
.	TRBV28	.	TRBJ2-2	CASSTGSLNTGELFF	TGTGCCAGCAGTACAGGGTCTTTAAACACCGGGGAGCTGTTTTTT
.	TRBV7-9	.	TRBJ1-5	CASSLASPRGIEPQHF	TGTGCCAGCAGCTTAGCGTCTCCCAGGGGAATCGAACCCCAGCATTTT
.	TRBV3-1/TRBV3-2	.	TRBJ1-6	CASSEGSPARGSPLHF	TGTGCCAGCAGCGAAGGGTCCCCAGCACGGGGATCACCCCTCCACTTT
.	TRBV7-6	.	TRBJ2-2	CASSLWTDLIGELFF	TGTGCCAGCAGCTTATGGACAGATCTCATCGGGGAGCTGTTTTTT
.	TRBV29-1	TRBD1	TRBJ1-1	CSVSGGTEAFF	TGCAGCGTTTCAGGGGGCACTGAAGCTTTCTTT
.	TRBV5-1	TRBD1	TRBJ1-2	CASSLDRGSSGYTF	TGCGCCAGCAGCTTGGACAGGGGATCCAGTGGCTACACCTTC
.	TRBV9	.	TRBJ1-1	CASSVLTGYTEAFF	TGTGCCAGCAGCGTCCTTACAGGATACACTGAAGCTTTCTTT
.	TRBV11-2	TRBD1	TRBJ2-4	CASSSGQGNIQYF	TGTGCCAGCAGCTCAGGACAGGGAAACATTCAGTACTTC
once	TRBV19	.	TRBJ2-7	CASSIGGSAAYEQYF	TGTGCCAGTAGTATAGGCGGCTCGGCTGCCTACGAGCAGTACTTC
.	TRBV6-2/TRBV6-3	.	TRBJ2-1	CASSPLVRSSYNEQFF	TGTGCCAGCAGTCCCCTAGTGCGCAGCTCCTACAATGAGCAGTTCTTC
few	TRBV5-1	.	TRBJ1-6	CASSLAGVSYNSPLHF	TGCGCCAGCAGCTTGGCAGGTGTCTCCTATAATTCACCCCTCCACTTT
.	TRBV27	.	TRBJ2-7	CAIGTSNSYEQYF	TGTGCCATCGGGACATCGAACTCCTACGAGCAGTACTTC
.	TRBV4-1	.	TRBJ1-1	CASSLRDGDKAFF	TGCGCCAGCAGCCTACGGGATGGGGATAAAGCTTTCTTT
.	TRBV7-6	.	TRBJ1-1	CASSLASTGENTEAFF	TGTGCCAGCAGCTTAGCGTCAACCGGGGAGAACACTGAAGCTTTCTTT
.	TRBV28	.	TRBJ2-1	CASSFPPARADRSSYNEQFF	TGTGCCAGCAGTTTTCCTCCGGCCAGGGCCGATAGGAGCTCCTACAATGAGCAGTTCTTC
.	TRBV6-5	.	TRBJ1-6	CASRTGPRNSPLHF	TGTGCCAGCAGAACAGGTCCAAGGAATTCACCCCTCCACTTT
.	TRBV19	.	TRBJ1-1	CASSMGHLNTEAFF	TGTGCCAGTAGTATGGGGCACCTTAACACTGAAGCTTTCTTT